These T cell receptor beta chains were read from a single sample in a study of human T cells and chemical hapten exposure. A single record per CDR3 protein comes from TCRdb applying MiXCR to the RACE reads. The table lists 42,000 or so distinct CDR3 sequences, more than 8.5% of them singletons. The sequencing here drew on whole blood, taken in connection with sensitization to the hapten diphenylcyclopropenone (DPC). Receptors were obtained from a woman aged 40 to 50 with alopecia areata. Some clones in this sample may be carry-over from other donors' samples. Both conserved end residues are part of each CDR3. A D gene is named only where the DNA matches it firmly. Size values are once, few and many counts, or a class for expanded clones, and some rows have none.

J gene	clone size	D gene	V gene	CDR3 protein
TRBJ1-6	.	.	TRBV30	CAWSGGGALSPLHF
TRBJ2-1	few	.	TRBV28	CASRASYNEQFF
TRBJ1-6	many	.	TRBV29-1	CSVEGQSNSPLHF
TRBJ1-6	many	TRBD1	TRBV7-6	CASSRQGSGSPLHF
TRBJ1-2	many	.	TRBV9	CASSVVGEYGYTF
TRBJ1-1	many	.	TRBV19	CAGGNTEAFF
TRBJ1-5	many	TRBD1	TRBV12-3/TRBV12-4	CASSPRTGRDQPQHF
TRBJ1-5	many	.	TRBV7-2	CASSLDQGLGNQPQHF
TRBJ2-1	many	TRBD1	TRBV12-3/TRBV12-4	CASSDRAREQFF
TRBJ2-2	few	.	TRBV28	CASSSLVPPGELFF
TRBJ2-1	few	TRBD1	TRBV20-1	CSASGFRTGNEQFF
TRBJ2-3	.	.	TRBV28	CASSSPERGSDTQYF
TRBJ2-3	many	.	TRBV2	CASSEGDVSFGTQYF
TRBJ2-3	many	.	TRBV7-8	CASSFEAGWSTDTQYF
TRBJ2-1	many	.	TRBV7-2	CASSLTYNEQFF
TRBJ1-2	many	TRBD1	TRBV4-1	CASSQDSIGGQGNYGYTF
TRBJ2-5	many	.	TRBV7-2	CASSLENWRKTQYF
TRBJ1-5	.	TRBD1	TRBV20-1	CSARDMGGQGHQPQHF
TRBJ2-1	many	TRBD2	TRBV6-4	CASSDTSGGANEQFF
TRBJ2-1	many	.	TRBV7-9	CASSPTGNNEQFF
TRBJ2-3	many	TRBD2	TRBV2	CASTLAGGPPDTQYF
TRBJ2-7	.	.	TRBV5-1	CASSSGDSNYEQYF
TRBJ1-3	many	.	TRBV11-2	CASRIGNTIYF
TRBJ2-3	many	TRBD2	TRBV2	CASSVLAGRPSTDTQYF
TRBJ1-2	many	.	TRBV7-6	CASSRRTDYGYTF
TRBJ2-1	few	.	TRBV3-1	CASSQGQVKDEQFF
TRBJ2-5	many	.	TRBV4-1	CASKQLLRGQETQYF
TRBJ1-5	.	.	TRBV7-2	CASSPKTGRLNQPQHF
TRBJ1-2	many	.	TRBV10-3	CATRDTQDYGYTF
TRBJ1-2	many	TRBD1	TRBV6-5	CASSLQGAGYGYTF
TRBJ1-5	few	.	TRBV30	CAWSVPGSNQPQHF
TRBJ1-4	many	TRBD1	TRBV4-2	CASSQDGTVNEKLFF
TRBJ2-1	medium-sized	.	TRBV2	CASSAGADEQFF
TRBJ1-6	few	.	TRBV20-1	CSASRTSINSPLHF
TRBJ2-3	many	.	TRBV7-3	CASSLISSTDTQYF
TRBJ2-6	once	.	TRBV28	CASSPMLSGANVLTF
TRBJ2-1	many	.	TRBV6-6	CASSNTPGTYNEQFF
TRBJ2-2	many	.	TRBV5-1	CASSPKRVFGELFF
TRBJ2-7	few	TRBD1	TRBV30	CAWRYDRDEQYF
TRBJ2-6	many	TRBD2	TRBV5-4	CASSLTRGAGANVLTF